The T cell receptor beta chain described here comes from a study of technical replicates of blood from a handful of donors. Only in-frame clones appear in the TCRdb table, and some are missing; sequencing was by immunoSEQ multiplex PCR. Of 75,000 to 100,000 clones listed, roughly 96% are singletons. Germline values: CDR1 LNHDA, CDR2 SQIVND (reference sequence). The trim removed 6 bases at V and 5 bases at J, leaving 8 bases unmatched. The CDR3 loop spans 14 amino acids. The source of this sequence is a human donor in good health. The sample was T cells isolated from PBMCs. The chain employs TRBV19 and TRBJ1-2; 8 bases line up with TRBD1. CDR3 amino acids: CASRLGQGGYGYTF. CDR3 coding DNA: TGTGCCAGTAGGCTCGGACAGGGAGGGTATGGCTACACCTTC.